Listed below are T cell receptor beta chains from one sample, sequenced in a study of T cells after yellow fever vaccination. TCRdb re-called the 5' RACE reads through MiXCR, storing one row per CDR3 protein. The sample lists more than 300,000 distinct CDR3 sequences; around 10% were seen once. The sample was CD4+ T cells sorted from PBMCs, taken 45 days after the yellow fever booster vaccination. The receptor source for this set is a man aged 18-30 years who received the YFV17D yellow fever vaccine. Both conserved end residues are part of each CDR3. D genes are given only for firm matches. Only some rows state a clone size, as once, few, many or a class for expanded clones.

d_gene	v_gene	j_gene	len	abundance	CDR3aa	CDR3nt
TRBD1	TRBV18	TRBJ1-2	13	few	CASSQGTVYGYTF	TGTGCCAGCTCACAGGGGACAGTCTATGGCTACACCTTC
NA	TRBV11-2	TRBJ1-1	14	few	CASTPRGEGTEAFF	TGTGCCAGCACCCCAAGGGGTGAAGGTACTGAAGCTTTCTTT
TRBD1	TRBV4-3	TRBJ2-5	15	NA	CASSHLGQGYETQYF	TGCGCCAGCAGCCACCTAGGACAGGGGTACGAGACCCAGTACTTC
NA	TRBV7-6	TRBJ1-3	15	few	CASSFQGGSGNTIYF	TGTGCCAGCAGCTTCCAGGGTGGCTCTGGAAACACCATATATTTT
NA	TRBV9	TRBJ2-7	14	many	CASSVVKGRDEQYF	TGTGCCAGCAGCGTAGTGAAAGGGAGAGACGAGCAGTACTTC
TRBD1	TRBV6-6	TRBJ1-1	14	few	CASSPLGQGGKAFF	TGTGCCAGCAGTCCCCTCGGACAGGGTGGGAAGGCTTTCTTT
NA	TRBV4-3	TRBJ2-4	18	few	CASSQDSRQGGPKNIQYF	TGCGCCAGCAGCCAAGATAGTCGGCAGGGGGGCCCCAAAAACATTCAGTACTTC
TRBD2	TRBV7-2	TRBJ2-1	15	few	CASHAGSGGWNEQFF	TGTGCCAGTCACGCGGGTAGCGGGGGCTGGAATGAGCAGTTCTTC
NA	TRBV3-1	TRBJ1-3	15	NA	CASSPVAVSGNTIYF	TGTGCCAGCAGCCCTGTGGCGGTCTCTGGAAACACCATATATTTT
TRBD1	TRBV7-2	TRBJ1-1	14	few	CASRATGVMTEAFF	TGTGCCAGCAGGGCGACAGGGGTAATGACTGAAGCTTTCTTT
TRBD1	TRBV5-6	TRBJ2-5	13	NA	CASSDGTEGTQYF	TGTGCCAGCAGCGACGGGACAGAAGGGACCCAGTACTTC
NA	TRBV7-2	TRBJ2-3	14	few	CASSLVGLADTQYF	TGTGCCAGCAGCTTAGTAGGTTTAGCAGATACGCAGTATTTT
NA	TRBV15	TRBJ2-3	13	NA	CATSRVRRDTQYF	TGTGCCACCAGCAGGGTTCGCAGGGATACGCAGTATTTT
NA	TRBV20-1	TRBJ2-3	13	NA	CSAQTASTDTQYF	TGCAGTGCTCAGACAGCTAGCACAGATACGCAGTATTTT
NA	TRBV7-2	TRBJ1-5	18	few	CASSLAPTGNRGDQPQHF	TGTGCCAGCAGCTTAGCTCCTACAGGGAATAGAGGCGATCAGCCCCAGCATTTT
NA	TRBV3-1	TRBJ1-1	13	medium-sized	CASSWTGNTEAFF	TGTGCCAGCAGCTGGACGGGAAACACTGAAGCTTTCTTT